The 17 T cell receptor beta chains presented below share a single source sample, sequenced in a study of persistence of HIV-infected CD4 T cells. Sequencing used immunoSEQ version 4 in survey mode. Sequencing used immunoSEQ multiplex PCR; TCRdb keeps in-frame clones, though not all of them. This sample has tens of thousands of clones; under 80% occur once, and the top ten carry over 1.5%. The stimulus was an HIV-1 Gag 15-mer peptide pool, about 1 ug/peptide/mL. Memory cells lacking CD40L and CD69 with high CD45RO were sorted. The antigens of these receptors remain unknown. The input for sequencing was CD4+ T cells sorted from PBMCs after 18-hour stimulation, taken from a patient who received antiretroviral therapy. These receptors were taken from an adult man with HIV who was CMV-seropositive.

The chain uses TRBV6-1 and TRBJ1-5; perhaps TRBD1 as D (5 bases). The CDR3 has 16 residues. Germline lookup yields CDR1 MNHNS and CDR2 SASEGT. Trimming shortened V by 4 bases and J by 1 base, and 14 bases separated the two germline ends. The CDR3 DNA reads TGTGCCAGCAGTGCCGGGGACCTGGGGAGCAATCAGCCCCAGCATTTT. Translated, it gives CASSAGDLGSNQPQHF.

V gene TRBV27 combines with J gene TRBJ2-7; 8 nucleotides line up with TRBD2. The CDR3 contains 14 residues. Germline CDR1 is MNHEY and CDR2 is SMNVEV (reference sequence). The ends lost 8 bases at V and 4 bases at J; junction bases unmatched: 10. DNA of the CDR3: TGTGCCAGCGCCGGGACGAGCGGGGGATACGAGCAGTACTTC. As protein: CASAGTSGGYEQYF.

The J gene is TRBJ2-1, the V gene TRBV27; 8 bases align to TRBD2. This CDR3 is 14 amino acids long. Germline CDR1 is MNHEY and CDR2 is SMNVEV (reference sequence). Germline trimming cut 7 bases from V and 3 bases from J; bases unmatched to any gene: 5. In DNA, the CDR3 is TGTGCCAGCAATCGAGCGGGGGTCTACAATGAGCAGTTCTTC. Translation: CASNRAGVYNEQFF.

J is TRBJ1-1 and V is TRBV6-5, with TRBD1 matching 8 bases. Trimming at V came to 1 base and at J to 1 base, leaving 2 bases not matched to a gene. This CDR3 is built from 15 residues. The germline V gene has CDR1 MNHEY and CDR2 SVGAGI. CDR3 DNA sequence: TGTGCCAGCAGTTACTGGACAGGGAGGAACACTGAAGCTTTCTTT. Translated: CASSYWTGRNTEAFF.

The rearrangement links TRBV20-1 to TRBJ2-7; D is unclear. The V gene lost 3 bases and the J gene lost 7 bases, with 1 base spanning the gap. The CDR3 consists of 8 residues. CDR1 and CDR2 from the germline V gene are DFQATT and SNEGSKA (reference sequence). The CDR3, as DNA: TGCAGTGCTAGGGAGCAGTACTTC. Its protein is CSAREQYF.

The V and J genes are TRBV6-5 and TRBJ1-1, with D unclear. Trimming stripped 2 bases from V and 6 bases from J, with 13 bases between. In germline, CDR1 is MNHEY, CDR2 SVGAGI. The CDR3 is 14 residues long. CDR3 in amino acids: CASSYAAHRSEAFF. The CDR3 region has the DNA TGTGCCAGCAGTTACGCGGCTCATAGGTCTGAAGCTTTCTTT.

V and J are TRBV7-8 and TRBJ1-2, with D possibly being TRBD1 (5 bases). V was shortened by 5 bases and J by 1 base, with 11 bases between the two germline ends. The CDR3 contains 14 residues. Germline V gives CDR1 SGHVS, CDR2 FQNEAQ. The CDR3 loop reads CASSQTDFNYGYTF. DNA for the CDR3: TGTGCCAGCAGCCAGACAGATTTTAACTATGGCTACACCTTC.

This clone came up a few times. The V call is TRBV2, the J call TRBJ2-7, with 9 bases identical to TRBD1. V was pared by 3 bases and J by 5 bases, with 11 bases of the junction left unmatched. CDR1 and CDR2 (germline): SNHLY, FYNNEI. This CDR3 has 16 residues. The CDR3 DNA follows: TGTGCCAGCAGTGAGAGGGGACGGGACAGGGTCCACGAGCAGTACTTC. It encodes CASSERGRDRVHEQYF.

The CDR3 nucleotides read TGTGCCAGCAGCTTGGTGGGACAGGGTGGAAATGGTGGCTACACCTTC. Protein: CASSLVGQGGNGGYTF. The rearrangement joins TRBV5-6 to TRBJ1-2, with 9 bases fitting TRBD1. The V and J ends lost 0 bases and 7 bases, in that order; junction bases with no gene match: 10. This CDR3 is built from 16 residues. Germline V gene sequence: CDR1 SGHDT, CDR2 YYEEEE.

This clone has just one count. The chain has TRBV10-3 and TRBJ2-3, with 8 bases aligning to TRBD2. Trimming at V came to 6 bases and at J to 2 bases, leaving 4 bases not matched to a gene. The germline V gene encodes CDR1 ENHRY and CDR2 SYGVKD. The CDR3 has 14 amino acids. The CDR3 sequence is CAIRDSGVTDTQYF. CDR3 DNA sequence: TGTGCCATCAGAGATAGCGGGGTCACAGATACGCAGTATTTT.

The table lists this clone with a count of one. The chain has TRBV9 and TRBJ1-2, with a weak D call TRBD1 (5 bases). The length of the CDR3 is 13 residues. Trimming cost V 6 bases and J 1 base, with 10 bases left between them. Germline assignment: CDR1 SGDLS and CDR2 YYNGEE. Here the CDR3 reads CASTGGVNYGYTF. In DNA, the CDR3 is TGTGCCAGCACTGGGGGGGTTAACTATGGCTACACCTTC.

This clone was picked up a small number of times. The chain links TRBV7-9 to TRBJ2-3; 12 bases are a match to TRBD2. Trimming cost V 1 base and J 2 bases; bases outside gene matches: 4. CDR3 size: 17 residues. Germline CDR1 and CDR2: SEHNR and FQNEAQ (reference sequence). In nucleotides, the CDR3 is TGTGCCAGCAGCTTAGGTACTAGCGGGGGGTCCACAGATACGCAGTATTTT. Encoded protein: CASSLGTSGGSTDTQYF. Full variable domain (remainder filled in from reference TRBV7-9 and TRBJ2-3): DTGVSQNPRHKITKRGQNVTFRCDPISEHNRLYWYRQTLGQGPEFLTYFQNEAQLEKSRLLSDRFSAERPKGSFSTLEIQRTEQGDSAMYLCASSLGTSGGSTDTQYFGPGTRLTVL.

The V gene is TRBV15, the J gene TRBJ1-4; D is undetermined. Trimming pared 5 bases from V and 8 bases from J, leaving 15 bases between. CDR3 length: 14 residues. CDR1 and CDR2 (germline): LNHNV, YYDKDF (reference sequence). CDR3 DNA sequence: TGTGCCACCAGCCTCTCGCGAAGTGGAGAAAAACTGTTTTTT. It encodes CATSLSRSGEKLFF.

The CDR3 region has the DNA TGTGCCAGCTCACCCAGGGACAGGGGCAACAATGAGCAGTTCTTC. Its translation is CASSPRDRGNNEQFF. The rearrangement joins TRBV18 to TRBJ2-1, with 10 bases fitting TRBD1. The CDR3 spans 15 residues. The J segment lost 5 bases and the V segment lost 3 bases, leaving 4 bases of the junction unmatched. Germline CDR1 is KGHSH and CDR2 is LQKENI.

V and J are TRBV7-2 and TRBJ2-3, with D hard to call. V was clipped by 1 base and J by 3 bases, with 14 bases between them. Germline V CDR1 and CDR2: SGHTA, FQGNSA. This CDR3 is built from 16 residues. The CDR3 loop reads CASSLGITKGTDTQYF. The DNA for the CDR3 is TGTGCCAGCAGCTTAGGTATCACCAAGGGAACAGATACGCAGTATTTT.

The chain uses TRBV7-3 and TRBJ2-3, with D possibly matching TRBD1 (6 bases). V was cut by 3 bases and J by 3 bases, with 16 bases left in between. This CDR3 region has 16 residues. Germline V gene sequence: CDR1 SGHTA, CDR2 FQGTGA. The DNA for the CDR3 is TGTGCCAGCAGCTTGGGGACATTCCGAAGTACAGATACGCAGTATTTT. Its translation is CASSLGTFRSTDTQYF.

The CDR3 here is CASSPPRQYTGELFF. The DNA of the CDR3 is TGTGCCAGCAGCCCCCCCCGGCAGTACACCGGGGAGCTGTTTTTT. V and J are TRBV28 and TRBJ2-2; D is unclear. Germline CDR1 MDHEN, CDR2 SYDVKM. V shed 6 bases and J shed 3 bases, with 14 bases lying between them. The CDR3 is 15 amino acids. The complete variable domain, with remaining parts taken from reference TRBV28 and TRBJ2-2, reads DVKVTQSSRYLVKRTGEKVFLECVQDMDHENMFWYRQDPGLGLRLIYFSYDVKMKEKGDIPEGYSVSREKKERFSLILESASTNQTSMYLCASSPPRQYTGELFFGEGSRLTVL.